This passage covers 13 T cell receptor beta chains from one sample sequenced in a study of shared clonotypes between healthy human individuals. The repertoire was sequenced with immunoSEQ multiplex PCR; TCRdb's copy has only in-frame clones and lacks some. The sample includes 300,000 to 350,000 clones, roughly 70% of them seen just once. The sequencing sample was made of memory CD4+ T cells sorted from blood. The sample's subset: CD45RA-negative fraction. All receptors come from a man aged 25-45 years in good health.

Note on this clone: At the DNA level, this CDR3 is encoded by other sequences in the same sample as well. V gene TRBV6-5 combines with J gene TRBJ2-2; 7 bases are a match to TRBD1. CDR1 and CDR2 (germline): MNHEY, SVGAGI. V dropped 5 bases and J dropped 6; count of bases not matched to a gene: 6. The CDR3 is made up of 14 amino acids. The CDR3: CASSQTGIPGELFF. The CDR3 bases are TGTGCCAGCAGTCAGACAGGGATTCCCGGGGAGCTGTTTTTT.

Only a few counts were recorded for this clone. V and J are TRBV5-6 and TRBJ2-3; D may be TRBD2 (6 bases). V lost 4 bases, J lost 2 bases, and 14 bases lay in between. Germline CDR1 is SGHDT and CDR2 is YYEEEE. CDR3 size: 15 residues. CDR3 residues: CASSQVGGSTDTQYF. The CDR3 nucleotides read TGTGCCAGCAGCCAGGTCGGGGGTTCCACAGATACGCAGTATTTT.

This clone was observed a few times. The chain combines TRBV20-1 with TRBJ2-3; no firm D call. The CDR3 runs to 11 residues. CDR1 and CDR2 (germline): DFQATT, SNEGSKA (reference sequence). The CDR3 is CSQFAADTQYF. Written as DNA, the CDR3 is TGCAGCCAATTCGCAGCAGATACGCAGTATTTT.

The chain carries TRBV7-2 and TRBJ1-5; maybe TRBD1 (6 bases). Deletions cut 0 bases from V and 1 base from J, with 10 bases between. The CDR3 runs 16 residues. Germline V gene lookup returns CDR1 SGHTA and CDR2 FQGNSA. CDR3 DNA: TGTGCCAGCAGCTTAGCGGGGGCGGGAAGCAATCAGCCCCAGCATTTT. As protein: CASSLAGAGSNQPQHF. The full variable domain, completed using reference TRBV7-2 and TRBJ1-5, is GAGVSQSPSNKVTEKGKDVELRCDPISGHTALYWYRQSLGQGLEFLIYFQGNSAPDKSGLPSDRFSAERTGGSVSTLTIQRTQQEDSAVYLCASSLAGAGSNQPQHFGDGTRLSIL.

This clone was found a few times. V gene TRBV7-3 combines with J gene TRBJ1-1; 8 bases are shared with TRBD1. Per germline, CDR1 SGHTA and CDR2 FQGTGA. With V trimmed by 1 base and J by 4 bases, 14 bases remained unmatched. This CDR3 spans 18 amino acids. CDR3 loop: CASSLNPAGQGLGTEAFF. The DNA of the CDR3 is TGTGCCAGCAGCTTAAATCCCGCCGGACAGGGATTGGGCACTGAAGCTTTCTTT. Full variable domain (remainder filled in from reference TRBV7-3 and TRBJ1-1): GAGVSQTPSNKVTEKGKYVELRCDPISGHTALYWYRQSLGQGPEFLIYFQGTGAADDSGLPNDRFFAVRPEGSVSTLKIQRTERGDSAVYLCASSLNPAGQGLGTEAFFGQGTRLTVV.

This chain links TRBV7-2 with TRBJ2-3; 7 bases match TRBD2. With V trimmed by 1 base and J by 5 bases, 15 bases remained unmatched. CDR1 and CDR2 (germline): SGHTA, FQGNSA. The CDR3 spans 18 residues. The CDR3 sequence is CASSLDGAPWTSGDTQYF. As DNA, the CDR3 is TGTGCCAGCAGCTTAGACGGAGCCCCCTGGACTAGTGGAGATACGCAGTATTTT. Drawing the rest from reference TRBV7-2 and TRBJ2-3, the complete variable domain is GAGVSQSPSNKVTEKGKDVELRCDPISGHTALYWYRQSLGQGLEFLIYFQGNSAPDKSGLPSDRFSAERTGGSVSTLTIQRTQQEDSAVYLCASSLDGAPWTSGDTQYFGPGTRLTVL.

This chain uses TRBV30 with TRBJ2-7; 9 bases agree with TRBD2. With V trimmed by 5 bases and J by 3 bases, 8 bases remained unmatched. This CDR3 spans 14 amino acids. Germline V gene lookup returns CDR1 GTSNPN and CDR2 SVGIG (reference sequence). CDR3 in DNA: TGTGCCTGGTCTTTCGGGACTAGCTTCTACGAGCAGTACTTC. This translates into CAWSFGTSFYEQYF.

This chain uses TRBV14 with TRBJ2-7, with D possibly matching TRBD2 (5 bases). The CDR3 totals 14 residues. Germline values: CDR1 SGHDN, CDR2 FVKESK. Trimming cost V 1 base and J 5 bases, with 12 bases left between them. CDR3 sequence: CASSQGSSLNEQYF. The CDR3 nucleotides are TGTGCCAGCAGCCAAGGCTCTAGCCTCAACGAGCAGTACTTC.

This sequence joins TRBV5-1 and TRBJ1-2; 7 positions agree with TRBD1. In germline, CDR1 is SGHRS, CDR2 YFSETQ. The CDR3 covers 17 residues. The trim removed 4 bases at V and 6 bases at J, leaving 18 bases unmatched. The CDR3 DNA follows: TGCGCCAGCAGCCTAGGACAGGTGACCCAATATTATGATGGCTACACCTTC. This encodes CASSLGQVTQYYDGYTF.

The gene calls are TRBV7-2 and TRBJ2-3; D call uncertain. V lost 6 bases and J lost 2, with 12 bases in between. This CDR3 is 14 amino acids long. The germline V gene has CDR1 SGHTA and CDR2 FQGNSA. CDR3 sequence reads: CASRKGGNTDTQYF. The CDR3 DNA reads TGTGCCAGCAGGAAGGGTGGAAACACAGATACGCAGTATTTT.

In this sample, this clone turned up once. This chain links TRBV18 with TRBJ2-5; weak D call: TRBD1 (6 bases). The V gene lost 1 base and the J gene lost 2 bases, with 20 bases spanning the gap. Germline V gene data show CDR1 as KGHSH and CDR2 as LQKENI. The length of the CDR3 is 18 residues. CDR3 coding DNA: TGTGCCAGCTCACCACAAGACCACAGGGCACGAGCTCAAGAGACCCAGTACTTC. It codes for CASSPQDHRARAQETQYF.

The V call is TRBV29-1, the J call TRBJ1-1; TRBD1 agrees at 8 bases. V shed 5 bases, J shed 0 bases, and the junction held 8 bases outside the gene matches. This CDR3 has 15 amino acids. Germline CDR1 is SQVTM and CDR2 is ANQGSEA. The CDR3 loop reads CSVSSRTGLNTEAFF. CDR3 nucleotide sequence: TGCAGCGTTAGTTCTAGGACAGGGTTGAACACTGAAGCTTTCTTT.

This clone appeared a few times. The chain has TRBV11-2 and TRBJ1-3, with D unresolved. Germline CDR1 and CDR2: SGHAT and FQNNGV. CDR3 length: 14 amino acids. Trimming cost V 2 bases and J 0 bases, with 5 bases left between them. CDR3 DNA sequence: TGTGCCAGCAGCTTACAGAACTCTGGAAACACCATATATTTT. This translates into CASSLQNSGNTIYF.